A single sample gave rise to the 16 T cell receptor beta chains below, sequenced in a study of blood T cell repertoires in COVID-19. Libraries were prepared by immunoSEQ multiplex PCR; TCRdb keeps only in-frame clonotypes and omits some of them. In the table there are about 290,000 clones, roughly 90% of which are singletons. What was sequenced was PBMCs or T cells enriched from blood (not recorded which). The receptors stem from a woman aged 35 to 49 who had recovered from COVID-19.

V gene TRBV27 combines with J gene TRBJ1-5; no reliable D call. The CDR3 length is 15 residues. Trimming pared 5 bases from V and 7 bases from J, leaving 18 bases between. Germline CDR1 MNHEY, CDR2 SMNVEV (reference sequence). The CDR3 here is CASSGGGPRGQPQHF. The CDR3 DNA is TGTGCCAGCAGTGGAGGTGGGCCGCGGGGACAGCCCCAGCATTTT.

The chain is built from TRBV28 and TRBJ1-1; D is undetermined. The CDR3 is 12 amino acids. V lost 7 bases, J lost 2 bases, and 8 bases lay in between. Looked up from germline, CDR1 is MDHEN and CDR2 is SYDVKM. The CDR3 loop reads CASTGVNTEAFF. CDR3 in DNA: TGTGCCAGCACCGGGGTCAACACTGAAGCTTTCTTT. The complete variable domain, with remaining parts taken from reference TRBV28 and TRBJ1-1, reads DVKVTQSSRYLVKRTGEKVFLECVQDMDHENMFWYRQDPGLGLRLIYFSYDVKMKEKGDIPEGYSVSREKKERFSLILESASTNQTSMYLCASTGVNTEAFFGQGTRLTVV.

The chain combines TRBV18 with TRBJ1-1; D may be TRBD1 (6 bases). This CDR3 comprises 14 residues. V was clipped by 3 bases and J by 7 bases, with 15 bases between them. Germline values: CDR1 KGHSH, CDR2 LQKENI. The chain's CDR3 is CASSPLPQGYEAFF. The DNA for the CDR3 is TGTGCCAGCTCACCTTTACCCCAGGGGTATGAAGCTTTCTTT.

In its sample, this clone was seen a few times. Other DNA sequences in the sample encode the same CDR3. This chain joins TRBV27 and TRBJ1-4; 9 nucleotides line up with TRBD1. The CDR3 covers 15 residues. CDR1 is MNHEY, CDR2 SMNVEV, per germline (reference sequence). The V gene end was trimmed by 4 bases and the J gene end by 5 bases; junction bases not matched to a gene: 5. The CDR3 bases are TGTGCCAGCAGTTCCCCAGACAGGGGGAATGAAAAACTGTTTTTT. This codes for CASSSPDRGNEKLFF.

The chain has TRBV19 and TRBJ1-2, with D tentatively TRBD1 (6 bases). The CDR3 has 14 amino acids. Trimming took off 4 bases at V and 4 bases at J, with 13 bases between the two ends. Germline loops: CDR1 LNHDA, CDR2 SQIVND (reference sequence). The CDR3 sequence: CASSNPDRIYGYTF. The CDR3 region has the DNA TGTGCCAGTAGTAACCCGGACAGAATCTATGGCTACACCTTC.

The chain uses TRBV7-9 and TRBJ2-5; 15 positions agree with TRBD2. Trimming took 4 bases from V and 4 from J; bases not matched to a gene: 7. The germline V gene encodes CDR1 SEHNR and CDR2 FQNEAQ (reference sequence). The CDR3 has 17 residues. CDR3 coding DNA: TGTGCCAGCAGCTCGGGACCGGGACTAGCGGGAGGAGAGACCCAGTACTTC. Its protein is CASSSGPGLAGGETQYF.

A single count supports this clone. The V and J genes are TRBV4-3 and TRBJ2-4; perhaps TRBD1 as D (5 bases). V was shortened by 5 bases and J by 7 bases, with 18 bases between the two germline ends. This CDR3 contains 15 residues. Germline V CDR1 and CDR2: LGHNA, YSLEER. The CDR3 nucleotides read TGCGCCAGCAGCTTTTTCCCTGGGTCAGGGAACATTCAGTACTTC. Its translation: CASSFFPGSGNIQYF.

The gene calls are TRBV3-1 (or the pseudogene TRBV3-2) and TRBJ2-1, with a weak D call TRBD2 (6 bases). Germline assignment: CDR1 LGHDT and CDR2 YNNKEL (reference sequence). The length of the CDR3 is 12 residues. The ends were cut back, 4 bases at V and 10 bases at J, with 11 bases in the middle. The CDR3 sequence is CASSPLAREQFF. Written as DNA, the CDR3 is TGTGCCAGCAGCCCACTAGCAAGGGAGCAGTTCTTC.

V gene TRBV2 combines with J gene TRBJ2-5; D may be TRBD2 (5 bases). Looked up from germline, CDR1 is SNHLY and CDR2 is FYNNEI. The CDR3 sequence is 16 residues long. Between the trimmed V and J ends, which lost 6 bases and 2 bases, there was a span of 19 bases. CDR3 protein: CASRERTAGGQETQYF. DNA for the CDR3: TGTGCCAGCAGGGAAAGGACGGCGGGCGGGCAAGAGACCCAGTACTTC.

V and J are TRBV7-9 and TRBJ1-2; D is perhaps TRBD1 (6 bases). This CDR3 is 15 amino acids long. Trimming cost V 1 base and J 3 bases, with 12 bases left between them. Germline assignment: CDR1 SEHNR and CDR2 FQNEAQ (reference sequence). CDR3 sequence: CASSLGGHPDYGYTF. The DNA of the CDR3 is TGTGCCAGCAGCTTAGGGGGACATCCAGACTATGGCTACACCTTC.

The genes are TRBV6-5 and TRBJ2-7; D may be TRBD1 (5 bases). CDR3 length: 15 residues. Germline assignment: CDR1 MNHEY and CDR2 SVGAGI. V was clipped by 2 bases and J by 0 bases, with 11 bases between them. The DNA of the CDR3 is TGTGCCAGCAGTTACGGTACAGGAGTCTCCTACGAGCAGTACTTC. Its protein is CASSYGTGVSYEQYF.

The chain carries TRBV4-2 and TRBJ2-7; 9 nucleotides line up with TRBD2. The V and J ends lost 4 bases and 6 bases, in that order; junction bases with no gene match: 7. The CDR3 is 14 residues long. Per germline, CDR1 LGHNA and CDR2 YNFKEQ. This CDR3 is CASSPTSGFREQYF. CDR3 sequence (DNA): TGTGCCAGCAGCCCCACTAGCGGGTTTCGCGAGCAGTACTTC.

The chain recombines TRBV5-1 with TRBJ2-1; D may be TRBD2 (6 bases). This CDR3 has 15 residues. Trimming shortened V by 2 bases and J by 9 bases, and 18 bases separated the two germline ends. Germline V gene lookup returns CDR1 SGHRS and CDR2 YFSETQ. CDR3 nucleotide sequence: TGCGCCAGCAGCTTTCGGCTAGGGGACGGGGGTGAGCAGTTCTTC. Residues: CASSFRLGDGGEQFF. The full variable domain, rest sourced from reference TRBV5-1 and TRBJ2-1, is KAGVTQTPRYLIKTRGQQVTLSCSPISGHRSVSWYQQTPGQGLQFLFEYFSETQRNKGNFPGRFSGRQFSNSRSEMNVSTLELGDSALYLCASSFRLGDGGEQFFGPGTRLTVL.

The V and J genes are TRBV12-3 or TRBV12-4 and TRBJ1-1; D remains unclear. CDR3 length: 11 residues. Deletions cut 3 bases from V and 7 bases from J, with 6 bases between. The CDR3 DNA reads TGTGCCAGCAGTTTGAGGTTTGAAGCTTTCTTT. It is translated as CASSLRFEAFF.

The genes are TRBV27 and TRBJ2-7, with D maybe TRBD2 (5 bases). In germline, CDR1 is MNHEY, CDR2 SMNVEV (reference sequence). Deletions cut 5 bases from V and 3 bases from J, with 20 bases between. The CDR3 extends over 16 amino acids. CDR3 residues: CASSPHRGLLYYEQYF. As DNA, the CDR3 is TGTGCCAGCAGTCCGCATCGAGGACTGTTATACTACGAGCAGTACTTC.

The chain uses TRBV6-1 and TRBJ1-5; D call uncertain. Trimming left V 3 bases short and J 0 bases short, with 9 bases between. In germline, CDR1 is MNHNS, CDR2 SASEGT. The CDR3 spans 15 residues. The CDR3 protein is CASSDARYSNQPQHF. The CDR3 DNA sequence: TGTGCCAGCAGTGACGCACGGTATAGCAATCAGCCCCAGCATTTT.